The 16 T cell receptor beta chains below all came from one sample that was sequenced in a study of Tregs in tolerant kidney transplant recipients. The data were produced by immunoSEQ multiplex PCR, yet TCRdb's version contains in-frame clones alone and is incomplete. The sample yields 200,000 to 300,000 clones, roughly 80% seen once. The specimen sequenced was CD4+ T cells from blood. Receptors were obtained from a human donor in good health.

The chain carries TRBV25-1 and TRBJ1-4; no clear D. From germline, CDR1 is MGHDK and CDR2 SYGVNS. The V gene lost 6 bases and the J gene lost 0 bases, with 5 bases spanning the gap. The CDR3 spans 13 residues. The CDR3 nucleotides are TGTGCCAGCAGGAGAGCAACTAATGAAAAACTGTTTTTT. Amino acids: CASRRATNEKLFF.

The sample holds one count of this clone. The chain recombines TRBV5-1 with TRBJ2-5, with D maybe TRBD1 (6 bases). V was trimmed by 0 bases and J by 1 base, leaving 13 bases between them. This CDR3 comprises 16 residues. The germline V gene encodes CDR1 SGHRS and CDR2 YFSETQ. CDR3 DNA: TGCGCCAGCAGCTTGGCAGGGGCGTGGGGCCAAGAGACCCAGTACTTC. Encoded protein: CASSLAGAWGQETQYF.

The sample holds one count of this clone. This sequence joins TRBV6-5 and TRBJ2-1; D gene uncertain. The CDR3 extends over 15 amino acids. Germline V gene lookup returns CDR1 MNHEY and CDR2 SVGAGI. V gave up 0 bases and J gave up 7 bases, with 13 bases separating them. CDR3 sequence reads: CASSYSRPRENEQFF. The CDR3 coding sequence is TGTGCCAGCAGTTACTCGAGGCCGAGAGAGAATGAGCAGTTCTTC.

V usage is TRBV5-6 and J usage is TRBJ2-7; possible D gene TRBD2, 6 bases. There are 15 residues in the CDR3. V was trimmed by 3 bases and J by 0 bases, leaving 13 bases between them. Germline values: CDR1 SGHDT, CDR2 YYEEEE. The CDR3 here is CASSSTGRDSYEQYF. The CDR3 DNA reads as TGTGCCAGCAGCTCTACGGGGCGGGACTCCTACGAGCAGTACTTC.

This chain links TRBV27 with TRBJ2-5; D possibly corresponds to TRBD2 (5 bases). The end of the DNA fits TRBJ2-7 better, so the J call may be wrong. The CDR3 runs to 14 residues. CDR1 is MNHEY and CDR2 is SMNVEV in the germline V gene (reference sequence). Written as DNA, the CDR3 is TGTGCCAGCAGTACTCTGAACGGAGGCTACGAGCAGTACTTC. Its protein product is CASSTLNGGYEQYF.

This chain uses TRBV6-5 with TRBJ2-7; D is ambiguous. Trimming stripped 0 bases from V and 0 bases from J, with 6 bases between. The germline CDR1 and CDR2 sequences are MNHEY and SVGAGI. The CDR3 is 14 amino acids. The CDR3 loop is CASSYSIHSYEQYF. The CDR3 DNA is TGTGCCAGCAGTTACTCGATCCACTCCTACGAGCAGTACTTC.

The rearrangement joins TRBV5-6 to TRBJ2-5; D unresolved. V dropped 6 bases and J dropped 6 bases, with 9 bases sitting between them. CDR3 size: 11 residues. Germline V gives CDR1 SGHDT, CDR2 YYEEEE. For the CDR3, the DNA is TGTGCCAGCACCCTAGGAAAGACCCAGTACTTC. It yields the protein CASTLGKTQYF.

The chain joins TRBV30 to TRBJ1-6; D unclear. The V gene's germline CDR1 is GTSNPN and CDR2 SVGIG (reference sequence). This CDR3 has 17 amino acids. The ends were cut back, 1 base at V and 10 bases at J, with 23 bases in the middle. CDR3 nucleotide sequence: TGTGCCTGGAGTGCCGGGCTGAACCCGGGTGTGGGCTCACCCCTCCACTTT. Its protein is CAWSAGLNPGVGSPLHF. The complete variable domain, with remaining parts taken from reference TRBV30 and TRBJ1-6, reads SQTIHQWPATLVQPVGSPLSLECTVEGTSNPNLYWYRQAAGRGLQLLFYSVGIGQISSEVPQNLSASRPQDRQFILSSKKLLLSDSGFYLCAWSAGLNPGVGSPLHFGNGTRLTVT.

The chain couples TRBV18 to TRBJ2-6; 8 positions match TRBD2. After removal of 8 bases from V and 0 bases from J, the junction contained 15 bases not matched to a gene. The germline CDR1 and CDR2 sequences are KGHSH and LQKENI. The CDR3 loop spans 19 amino acids. CDR3 sequence: CASLTQELAANSGANVLTF. CDR3 nucleotide sequence: TGTGCCAGCCTAACGCAGGAACTAGCGGCAAACTCTGGGGCCAACGTCCTGACTTTC. The whole variable domain, filled in from reference TRBV18 and TRBJ2-6, reads NAGVMQNPRHLVRRRGQEARLRCSPMKGHSHVYWYRQLPEEGLKFMVYLQKENIIDESGMPKERFSAEFPKEGPSILRIQQVVRGDSAAYFCASLTQELAANSGANVLTFGAGSRLTVL.

This clone was detected only a few times. This rearrangement joins TRBV11-3 to TRBJ1-3; possibly TRBD1 for D (5 bases). CDR3 length equals 14 residues. Looked up from germline, CDR1 is SGHNT and CDR2 is YENEEA. The V end lost 5 bases, the J end lost 2 bases, and 10 bases lay between the germline ends. This chain's CDR3 is CASSAGLPGNTIYF. The CDR3 DNA reads as TGTGCCAGCAGCGCGGGACTGCCTGGAAACACCATATATTTT. Based on the CDR3 plus reference TRBV11-3 and TRBJ1-3, the full variable domain is EAGVVQSPRYKIIEKKQPVAFWCNPISGHNTLYWYLQNLGQGPELLIRYENEEAVDDSQLPKDRFSAERLKGVDSTLKIQPAELGDSAVYLCASSAGLPGNTIYFGEGSWLTVV.

This clone was seen only a few times. The V and J genes are TRBV6-1 and TRBJ2-7; D is unclear. The V gene's germline CDR1 is MNHNS and CDR2 SASEGT. There are 15 residues in the CDR3. Deletions cut 4 bases from V and 3 bases from J, with 16 bases between. CDR3 nucleotide sequence: TGTGCCAGCAGTGGAGCGCGGAACCAGATCTACGAGCAGTACTTC. As protein: CASSGARNQIYEQYF.

This chain uses TRBV5-1 with TRBJ2-5; no definite D call. With 0 bases removed from V and 4 bases from J, the gap between germline ends came to 7 bases. The germline CDR1 and CDR2 sequences are SGHRS and YFSETQ. The CDR3 is 13 residues long. The CDR3 reads CASSLAGGETQYF. In DNA, the CDR3 is TGCGCCAGCAGCTTGGCCGGCGGAGAGACCCAGTACTTC.

The chain joins TRBV2 to TRBJ2-5; D unclear. V was pared by 8 bases and J by 1 base, with 11 bases between. The germline CDR1 and CDR2 sequences are SNHLY and FYNNEI. The CDR3 sequence is 13 residues long. CDR3 sequence: CASSSESQETQYF. The CDR3 DNA reads TGTGCCAGCTCTAGTGAGTCCCAAGAGACCCAGTACTTC.

V and J are TRBV6-5 and TRBJ1-5, with 7 positions matching TRBD1. This CDR3 is built from 14 residues. V was pared by 6 bases and J by 5 bases, with 7 bases of the junction left unmatched. The germline V gene has CDR1 MNHEY and CDR2 SVGAGI. CDR3 sequence reads: CASRKAGQDQPQHF. CDR3 sequence (DNA): TGTGCCAGCAGGAAAGCTGGACAGGATCAGCCCCAGCATTTT.

The chain combines TRBV5-6 with TRBJ2-1, with a tentative D call TRBD2 (5 bases). Trimming stripped 4 bases from V and 12 bases from J, with 17 bases between. The CDR3 contains 13 residues. Germline CDR1 SGHDT, CDR2 YYEEEE. The CDR3 coding sequence is TGTGCCAGCAGCACTTACACGCCGGGATCGCAGTTCTTC. Residues: CASSTYTPGSQFF. Full variable domain (remainder filled in from reference TRBV5-6 and TRBJ2-1): DAGVTQSPTHLIKTRGQQVTLRCSPKSGHDTVSWYQQALGQGPQFIFQYYEEEERQRGNFPDRFSGHQFPNYSSELNVNALLLGDSALYLCASSTYTPGSQFFGPGTRLTVL.

The chain carries TRBV6-5 and TRBJ1-6; 7 nucleotides line up with TRBD1. Germline V CDR1 and CDR2: MNHEY, SVGAGI. The CDR3 spans 14 residues. Germline trimming cut 7 bases from V and 7 bases from J; bases unmatched to any gene: 7. The CDR3 here is CASTRQGGNSPLHF. DNA for the CDR3: TGTGCCAGCACTAGACAGGGAGGGAATTCACCCCTCCACTTT.